Listed below are T cell receptor beta chains from one sample, sequenced in a study of shared clonotypes between healthy human individuals. Assay used: immunoSEQ multiplex PCR; TCRdb lists only in-frame clones, some missing. The table includes 450,000 to 600,000 clones, 79% detected once. Sequenced sample: PBMCs. The receptors shown here come from a woman between 40 and 55 years old in good health. Some clones in this sample may be carry-over from other donors' samples. Both conserved end residues are part of each CDR3. Fields, in order: clone size, J gene, V gene, D gene, CDR3 DNA, CDR3 protein. The D gene is left open where the match is weak. Clone size is stated in some rows and not others, as once, few, many or a class when expanded.

NA | TRBJ2-5 | TRBV5-1 | NA | TGCGCCAGCAGCTCGGGACAGACCCCGGGGGGGTACTTC | CASSSGQTPGGYF
few | TRBJ2-3 | TRBV18 | TRBD2 | TGTGCCAGCTCACCACGGGCGGGAGCAGATACGCAGTATTTT | CASSPRAGADTQYF
many | TRBJ1-5 | TRBV10-1 | NA | TGCGCCAGCAGTGACCGACTGGCCAATCAGCCCCAGCATTTT | CASSDRLANQPQHF
NA | TRBJ1-1 | TRBV7-9 | NA | TGTGCCAGCAGCTTAGGGGTTTACTACACTGAAGCTTTCTTT | CASSLGVYYTEAFF
NA | TRBJ1-5 | TRBV28 | TRBD1 | TGTGCCAGCAGTGTACAGGGGACTCAGCCCCAGCATTTT | CASSVQGTQPQHF
NA | TRBJ1-1 | TRBV27 | NA | TGTGCCAGCAGCTTAGAGCGGAACACTGAAGCTTTCTTT | CASSLERNTEAFF
NA | TRBJ1-1 | TRBV29-1 | TRBD1 | TGCAGCGTCTGGGAGGGGGCGACTGAAGCTTTCTTT | CSVWEGATEAFF
NA | TRBJ1-5 | TRBV5-6 | NA | TGTGCCAGCAGCTTGCGGGGGGACGGTAGCAATCAGCCCCAGCATTTT | CASSLRGDGSNQPQHF
once | TRBJ1-1 | TRBV7-3 | NA | TGTGCCAGCAGTCACCACACAGGGAACACTGAAGCTTTCTTT | CASSHHTGNTEAFF
NA | TRBJ2-2 | TRBV6-1 | NA | TGTGCCAGCGAGGACAGCACTTGGGCGGGGGAGCTGTTTTTT | CASEDSTWAGELFF
few | TRBJ1-4 | TRBV6-1 | NA | TGTGCCAGCAGTGTAGGACACGATAATGAAAAACTGTTTTTT | CASSVGHDNEKLFF
NA | TRBJ2-1 | TRBV7-2 | TRBD2 | TGTGCCAGCAGCTTAGAGGGACTAGTTTACAATGAGCAGTTCTTC | CASSLEGLVYNEQFF
once | TRBJ2-1 | TRBV7-2 | TRBD1 | TGTGCCAGCAGCCGGACAGGGGGCGACTACAATGAGCAGTTCTTC | CASSRTGGDYNEQFF
NA | TRBJ2-3 | TRBV29-1 | NA | TGCAGCGTTGAAGAGGGGGATACGCAGTATTTT | CSVEEGDTQYF
NA | TRBJ2-1 | TRBV10-3 | TRBD2 | TGTGCCATCAGTGAGGATCCCAGGTGGCTAGCGGGAGGTAGGTCCTACAATGAGCAGTTCTTC | CAISEDPRWLAGGRSYNEQFF
NA | TRBJ1-4 | TRBV10-3 | NA | TGTGCCATCAGGGATCAGAATGAAAAACTGTTTTTT | CAIRDQNEKLFF
NA | TRBJ1-2 | TRBV30 | NA | TGTGCCTGGAGAGGGTCCGAAACAGGGCGTTTCGACTACACCTTC | CAWRGSETGRFDYTF
NA | TRBJ2-7 | TRBV11-2 | TRBD1 | TGTGCCAGCAGCCAGGACAGGGGGAATTACGAGCAGTACTTC | CASSQDRGNYEQYF
once | TRBJ2-2 | TRBV5-4 | NA | TGTGCCAGCAGCTTGGTTTCAGGCGGGGGGGAGCTGTTTTTT | CASSLVSGGGELFF
once | TRBJ2-7 | TRBV5-1 | NA | TGCGCCAGCAGCGGGGAAACCCTCTCCGAGCAGTACTTC | CASSGETLSEQYF
NA | TRBJ2-1 | TRBV20-1 | NA | TGCAGTGCTGGGCCGGGGATTGAGCAGTTCTTC | CSAGPGIEQFF
NA | TRBJ1-2 | TRBV29-1 | TRBD1 | TGCAGCGTCTCTTCCCCCGACAGGGTTGATGGCTACACCTTC | CSVSSPDRVDGYTF
NA | TRBJ1-1 | TRBV6-7 | NA | TGTGCCAGCAGTTACCCCAGCAGGGTTCGGATGAACACTGAAGCTTTCTTT | CASSYPSRVRMNTEAFF
NA | TRBJ1-2 | TRBV28 | NA | TGTGCCAGCACCTGGGGCAGGGACTATGGCTACACCTTC | CASTWGRDYGYTF
NA | TRBJ1-1 | TRBV10-1 | NA | TGCGCCAGCAGTGAGGAGGGTGAACTGGCTATGAACACTGAAGCTTTCTTT | CASSEEGELAMNTEAFF
NA | TRBJ2-1 | TRBV7-8 | TRBD1 | TGTGCCAGCAGCTTCTCCGGGACAGGGTTCGATGAGCAGTTCTTC | CASSFSGTGFDEQFF